The rows below give T cell receptor beta chains drawn from one sample of a study of blood T cell repertoires in COVID-19. Method: immunoSEQ multiplex PCR; TCRdb's copy keeps in-frame clones and lacks some. The sample consists of 70,000 to 95,000 clones, roughly four fifths of them appearing once. Specimen: peripheral blood. The receptors were gathered from a human donor in a cohort sampled during active COVID-19. Both conserved end residues are part of each CDR3. A D gene is named only where the DNA matches it firmly. Where a row states a size, it is once, few, many or the class of an expanded clone; other rows omit it.

V	D	J	length	size	CDR3	DNA
TRBV5-4	TRBD1	TRBJ2-1	14	once	CASSFRDRGNEQFF	TGTGCCAGCAGCTTTCGAGACAGGGGAAATGAGCAGTTCTTC
TRBV27	TRBD1	TRBJ1-5	13	-	CASRGTGVQPQHF	TGTGCCAGCAGAGGGACAGGGGTTCAGCCCCAGCATTTT
TRBV11-1	-	TRBJ1-3	15	many	CASSLWGSSGNTIYF	TGTGCCAGCAGCTTATGGGGCAGCTCTGGAAACACCATATATTTT
TRBV30	-	TRBJ1-1	17	few	CAWSRPDFKPPNTEAFF	TGTGCCTGGAGTCGACCCGACTTCAAACCTCCGAACACTGAAGCTTTCTTT
TRBV12-5	-	TRBJ2-2	16	few	CASGPKMGPLLYGLFF	TGTGCTAGTGGTCCAAAGATGGGGCCTTTACTCTATGGGCTGTTTTTT
TRBV7-2	-	TRBJ1-1	14	-	CASSLAGGNTEAFF	TGTGCCAGCAGCTTAGCCGGGGGTAATACTGAAGCTTTCTTT
TRBV4-3	TRBD2	TRBJ2-3	19	few	CASSQDPQATSGGVDTQYF	TGCGCCAGCAGCCAAGATCCCCAAGCGACTAGCGGGGGGGTAGATACGCAGTATTTT
TRBV5-1	-	TRBJ2-7	15	-	CASSLGQGGGNEQYF	TGCGCCAGCAGCTTGGGCCAGGGGGGAGGCAACGAGCAGTACTTC
TRBV7-3	-	TRBJ2-1	13	-	CASSLTYGDEQFF	TGTGCCAGCAGCTTAACGTACGGGGATGAGCAGTTCTTC
TRBV7-9	-	TRBJ1-3	16	-	CASRFSRGYSGNTIYF	TGTGCCAGCAGATTTTCCAGGGGATATTCTGGAAACACCATATATTTT
TRBV6-6	TRBD2	TRBJ2-7	17	-	CASTRSGTSGGEGEQYF	TGTGCCAGCACCCGATCCGGGACTAGCGGGGGGGAGGGCGAGCAGTACTTC
TRBV11-2	-	TRBJ1-1	13	-	CASSQQGRTEAFF	TGTGCCAGCAGCCAACAGGGACGCACTGAAGCTTTCTTT
TRBV2	TRBD1	TRBJ1-4	13	-	CASKGQSREKLFF	TGTGCCAGCAAGGGACAGTCACGAGAAAAACTGTTTTTT